Listed below are T cell receptor beta chains from one sample, sequenced in a study of shared clonotypes between healthy human individuals. Assay: immunoSEQ multiplex PCR; the TCRdb copy retains only in-frame clones and omits some. The sample has about 1 million clones; more than 65% are singletons. The material sequenced was memory CD4+ T cells sorted from blood. Every receptor here comes from a young man in good health. The CDR3 runs from the conserved cysteine through the conserved F or W. The D gene is left open where the match is weak. Only part of the rows carry a size: once, few, many, or a class if the clone is expanded.

TRBV7-2	TRBJ2-2	.	.	TGTGCCAGCAGCTTACTGGCGGGGTTGTACACCGGGGAGCTGTTTTTT	CASSLLAGLYTGELFF
TRBV6-6	TRBJ1-2	.	.	TGTGCCAGCAGTTACGCCGGCAACTATGGCTACACCTTC	CASSYAGNYGYTF
TRBV18	TRBJ1-2	few	TRBD1	TGTGCCAGCTCACGGGGACAGGCTTATGGCTACACCTTC	CASSRGQAYGYTF
TRBV5-5	TRBJ2-2	few	TRBD2	TGTGCCAGCGTCCCCAGCGGGGTGCAATCCACCGGGGAGCTGTTTTTT	CASVPSGVQSTGELFF
TRBV30	TRBJ2-7	.	TRBD1	TGTGCCTGGGACCGGGACAGGGTGAGACACGAGCAGTACTTC	CAWDRDRVRHEQYF
TRBV5-1	TRBJ1-1	.	.	TGCGCCAGCAGCTTGGGCGGGTTGGGCACTGAAGCTTTCTTT	CASSLGGLGTEAFF
TRBV5-4	TRBJ2-7	.	TRBD2	TGTGCCAGCAGCTCCTCGAAGCTAGCGGACGAGCAGTACTTC	CASSSSKLADEQYF
TRBV19	TRBJ2-4	.	TRBD1	TGTGCCAGTAGTACCCGACAGGGGGGAACCAAAAACATTCAGTACTTC	CASSTRQGGTKNIQYF
TRBV6-6	TRBJ2-7	.	.	TGTGCCAGCAGTTACTCAAAGGCCTACGAGCAGTACTTC	CASSYSKAYEQYF
TRBV27	TRBJ2-7	few	.	TGTGCCAGCAGTTACATTCCGGGTCCGCAGTACTTC	CASSYIPGPQYF
TRBV4-3	TRBJ2-3	few	TRBD2	TGCGCCAGCAGCCGGGGGACTAGCGGAAATCTGGTGGGAGATACGCAGTATTTT	CASSRGTSGNLVGDTQYF
TRBV4-1	TRBJ2-2	.	TRBD1	TGCGCCAGCAGCTCACCGGGACAGCAGACCGGGGAGCTGTTTTTT	CASSSPGQQTGELFF
TRBV2	TRBJ2-5	.	.	TGTGCCATCAAAGGGGGAGGACTCCAAGAGACCCAGTACTTC	CAIKGGGLQETQYF
TRBV11-2	TRBJ2-3	.	TRBD2	TGTGCCAGCAGCATAGCGGGAGGACGCACAGATACGCAGTATTTT	CASSIAGGRTDTQYF
TRBV7-7	TRBJ1-3	.	TRBD1	TGTGCTAGCAGCCCTGGGACAGGGCTGGGAAACACCATATATTTT	CASSPGTGLGNTIYF
TRBV19	TRBJ2-4	.	.	TGTGCCAGTAGTATCGCCGGGACGACCGTAGCCAAAAACATTCAGTACTTC	CASSIAGTTVAKNIQYF
TRBV9	TRBJ2-1	.	.	TGTGCCAGCAGCGGAGGGCCCTACAATGAGCAGTTCTTC	CASSGGPYNEQFF
TRBV7-9	TRBJ1-1	few	.	TGTGCCAGCAGTGGCGGGGGGATCACTGAAGCTTTCTTT	CASSGGGITEAFF
TRBV5-1	TRBJ2-7	.	TRBD1	TGCGCCAGCAGCGTGAATCCGGGACAGGGAGACGAGCAGTACTTC	CASSVNPGQGDEQYF
TRBV6-1	TRBJ1-1	.	.	TGTGCCAGCAGGACCTCCGGGGCGGCAACATCAACTTTCTTT	CASRTSGAATSTFF
TRBV6-1	TRBJ2-1	.	.	TGTGCCAGCAGTGAAGCGAATGGGTTAACGTTCTTC	CASSEANGLTFF
TRBV19	TRBJ1-5	.	.	TGTGCCAGTAGAGGGGGTCCGGGAGGCAATCAGCCCCAGCATTTT	CASRGGPGGNQPQHF
TRBV15	TRBJ1-4	.	TRBD1	TGTGCCACCAGCGCGTCAGGGAGGGGGCTCGATGAAAAACTGTTTTTT	CATSASGRGLDEKLFF
TRBV18	TRBJ2-1	.	TRBD2	TGTGCCAGCTCACCACCTTCGGGCGGGGGGAGATACAATGAGCAGTTCTTC	CASSPPSGGGRYNEQFF
TRBV19	TRBJ1-2	.	TRBD1	TGTGCCAGCAATGGACAGGGTCAAGGTAACACCTTC	CASNGQGQGNTF
TRBV6-6	TRBJ2-2	.	.	TGTGCCAGCAGTTACTCGGGTGGGAGAGCTTCCGGGGAGCTGTTTTTT	CASSYSGGRASGELFF
TRBV6-5	TRBJ2-2	.	.	TGTGCCAGCAGCCAGACAGTAAACACCGGGGAGCTGTTTTTT	CASSQTVNTGELFF
TRBV19	TRBJ2-1	.	.	TGTGCCAGTAGTTCCTCGGACAGTTACTCCTACAATGAGCAGTTCTTC	CASSSSDSYSYNEQFF
TRBV27	TRBJ2-1	.	TRBD1	TGTGCCAGCAGTTTATTAGGGACAGGGTCGGACAATGAGCAGTTCTTC	CASSLLGTGSDNEQFF
TRBV27	TRBJ2-1	few	TRBD1	TGTGCCAGCAGTTATCGACAGGGGGGCTACAATGAGCAGTTCTTC	CASSYRQGGYNEQFF
TRBV9	TRBJ1-1	few	TRBD1	TGTGCCAGCAGCGCCGGGACAGGGATCACTGAAGCTTTCTTT	CASSAGTGITEAFF
TRBV9	TRBJ2-5	.	TRBD2	TGTGCCAGCACCGTAAACCCTACTAGCGGAGAGACCCAGTACTTC	CASTVNPTSGETQYF
TRBV6-1	TRBJ2-3	.	TRBD1	TGTGCCAGCAGACTGACAGGGTACACAGATACGCAGTATTTT	CASRLTGYTDTQYF
TRBV6-6	TRBJ2-7	few	.	TGTGCCAGCAGTTACGATGGGGGATTAGGCGAGCAGTACTTC	CASSYDGGLGEQYF
TRBV5-6	TRBJ1-6	.	TRBD1	TGTGCCAGCACCTATTTTGGGACAGTTAATTCACCCCTCCACTTT	CASTYFGTVNSPLHF
TRBV5-1	TRBJ2-3	.	.	TGCGCCAGCAGCCCAATCCCCGCGGCAAGCACAGATACGCAGTATTTT	CASSPIPAASTDTQYF
TRBV28	TRBJ1-2	.	TRBD1	TGTGCCAGCAGACACGGGACAGCCGGTGGCTACACCTTC	CASRHGTAGGYTF
TRBV11-2	TRBJ2-5	few	.	TGTGCCAGCAGCTCACGTCAGGAGACCCAGTACTTC	CASSSRQETQYF
TRBV9	TRBJ1-2	.	.	TGTGCCAGCAGCGTAGCCAGGGGAGGCTACACCTTC	CASSVARGGYTF
TRBV12-5	TRBJ2-2	many	TRBD2	TGTGCTAGTGGTTTGGTACTAGCGGGAGTAGCCGGGGAGCTGTTTTTT	CASGLVLAGVAGELFF
TRBV19	TRBJ1-5	many	TRBD1	TGTGCCAGTAGTGGAGGGGGCCTCCAGCATTTT	CASSGGGLQHF
TRBV7-2	TRBJ2-6	.	.	TGTGCCAGCAGCTTACCTGGGGCCAACGTCCTGACTTTC	CASSLPGANVLTF
TRBV7-2	TRBJ1-4	once	.	TGTGCCAGCAGCTTAGGGTCCGAAAAACTGTTTTTT	CASSLGSEKLFF
TRBV6-5	TRBJ1-2	few	TRBD1	TGTGCCAGCAGTTGGACAGGGGGTGGCTATGGCTACACCTTC	CASSWTGGGYGYTF
TRBV28	TRBJ2-3	.	.	TGTGCCAGCAGTGAACCTAGCGAGATGGATACGCAGTATTTT	CASSEPSEMDTQYF
TRBV2	TRBJ2-1	.	.	TGTGCCAGCAGTGTGGTCCCACTATACAATGAGCAGTTCTTC	CASSVVPLYNEQFF
TRBV7-3	TRBJ2-7	.	.	TGTGCCAGCAGCTTAACCTGGGACCACGAGCAGTACTTC	CASSLTWDHEQYF
TRBV4-2	TRBJ2-3	.	TRBD2	TGTGCCAGCAGCCCAAGACACGGGCGGGGGGCGTTCACAGATACGCAGTATTTT	CASSPRHGRGAFTDTQYF
TRBV6-6	TRBJ2-7	.	.	TGTGCCACCGCGACAGTCTCCTACGAGCAGTACTTC	CATATVSYEQYF
TRBV7-2	TRBJ2-4	.	.	TGTGCCAGCAGCCTCTGGACCTCACTAAATTTAGCCAAAAACATTCAGTACTTC	CASSLWTSLNLAKNIQYF
TRBV30	TRBJ1-6	.	.	TGTGCCTGGAGCGGGTTGTATAATTCACCCCTCCACTTT	CAWSGLYNSPLHF
TRBV5-1	TRBJ1-1	.	.	TGCGCCAGCAGCTTGGCTGGGACAACGAACACTGAAGCTTTCTTT	CASSLAGTTNTEAFF
TRBV5-1	TRBJ2-2	once	TRBD2	TGCGCCAGCAGCTTGACTAGCGGGAGCACCGGGGAGCTGTTTTTT	CASSLTSGSTGELFF
TRBV7-9	TRBJ2-1	once	TRBD2	TGTGCCAGCAGCTTTGGGACTAGCGGGGTTGGTGAGCAGTTCTTC	CASSFGTSGVGEQFF
TRBV6-5	TRBJ1-2	.	.	TGTGCCAGCAGTTACTCGACGCCTAACTATGGCTACACCTTC	CASSYSTPNYGYTF